This section outlines one TCR beta chain sequence together with its context. Its antigen is still unknown. Produced via immunoSEQ multiplex PCR; TCRdb's table is partial and in-frame only. The data contain over 70,000 clones, 85% to 90% of them seen just once; the ten biggest clones take up 9.3%. This specimen belongs to a study of T cell responses to AZD1222 COVID-19 vaccine. Study-wide results and caveats: Just a handful of AZD1222 recipients were seropositive at baseline.

CDR3 length: 14 residues. CDR1 SGHRS and CDR2 YFSETQ come from the germline V gene. The trim removed 1 base at V and 5 bases at J, leaving 3 bases unmatched. The material sequenced was peripheral blood, taken 28 days after the second AZD1222 dose. This TCR came from an adult who received the AZD1222 COVID-19 vaccine. The chain joins TRBV5-1 to TRBJ1-2, with TRBD1 matching over 9 bases. The CDR3 here is CASSLNRGPYGYTF. The CDR3 DNA is TGCGCCAGCAGCTTGAACAGGGGGCCTTATGGCTACACCTTC.